The 21 T cell receptor beta chains given below trace back to one sample, sequenced in a study of blood T cell repertoires in COVID-19. Profiling relied on immunoSEQ multiplex PCR, and the TCRdb table lists in-frame clones only, not all of them. The sample records approximately 270,000 clones, 75% to 90% being singletons. The specimen sequenced was peripheral blood. The receptors stem from a man aged 45-65 years with acute or convalescent COVID-19.

This chain links TRBV10-1 with TRBJ1-1, with a tentative D call TRBD1 (5 bases). Germline V CDR1 and CDR2: WNHNN, SYGVQD (reference sequence). Trimming removed 2 bases at V and 5 bases at J, with 9 bases between. This CDR3 has 13 residues. CDR3 nucleotide sequence: TGCGCCAGCAGTGAGGGGGGGAGGACTGAAGCTTTCTTT. This encodes CASSEGGRTEAFF.

The rearrangement links TRBV9 to TRBJ2-7; TRBD1 agrees at 7 bases. The CDR3 consists of 13 residues. Looked up from germline, CDR1 is SGDLS and CDR2 is YYNGEE. The V gene end was trimmed by 4 bases and the J gene end by 2 bases; junction bases not matched to a gene: 3. The CDR3 protein is CASSPTGTYEQYF. For the CDR3, the DNA is TGTGCCAGCAGCCCGACAGGGACCTACGAGCAGTACTTC.

The chain combines TRBV29-1 with TRBJ2-1; TRBD1 might be the D (6 bases). The length of the CDR3 is 12 residues. The germline V gene has CDR1 SQVTM and CDR2 ANQGSEA. Trimming shortened V by 4 bases and J by 5 bases, and 9 bases separated the two germline ends. The CDR3 nucleotides are TGCAGCGTTGGAAGGGGGAACAATGAGCAGTTCTTC. Its translation is CSVGRGNNEQFF.

This chain joins TRBV9 and TRBJ2-7, with 9 bases identical to TRBD1. Trimming cost V 3 bases and J 6 bases; bases outside gene matches: 4. The CDR3 is 13 amino acids. Germline values: CDR1 SGDLS, CDR2 YYNGEE. CDR3 DNA: TGTGCCAGCAGCGCAGGACAGGGGCTCGAGCAGTACTTC. Protein product: CASSAGQGLEQYF.

Only one count was recorded for this clone. The rearrangement links TRBV4-1 to TRBJ2-6; 10 nucleotides match TRBD1. The CDR3 runs 15 residues. Germline-derived CDR1 and CDR2 are MGHRA and YSYEKL. V was clipped by 8 bases and J by 11 bases; unmatched bases: 12. The CDR3 DNA sequence: TGCGCCAGCGTTTCCCCGGGACAGGGGACGGACGTCCTGACTTTC. This translates into CASVSPGQGTDVLTF.

The CDR3 coding sequence is TGTGCCAGTAGTATTGGGGCAGGCTCTGGAAACACCATATATTTT. Translating gives CASSIGAGSGNTIYF. J is TRBJ1-3 and V is TRBV19; tentatively, D is TRBD1 (5 bases). Germline CDR1 LNHDA, CDR2 SQIVND (reference sequence). CDR3 length: 15 residues. V shed 3 bases and J shed 0 bases, with 9 bases lying between them.

The chain couples TRBV2 to TRBJ2-3; a weak D match, TRBD1 (5 bases). CDR1 SNHLY and CDR2 FYNNEI come from the germline V gene. Trimming took 4 bases from V and 2 from J, leaving 10 bases between them. The CDR3 consists of 14 residues. DNA of the CDR3: TGTGCCAGCAGTGCGAGACAGATCACAGATACGCAGTATTTT. Its translation is CASSARQITDTQYF.

V gene TRBV7-3 combines with J gene TRBJ2-7; D is perhaps TRBD1 (6 bases). Germline lookup yields CDR1 SGHTA and CDR2 FQGTGA. Trimming took off 5 bases at V and 0 bases at J, with 8 bases between the two ends. The CDR3 covers 13 residues. CDR3 DNA: TGTGCCAGCAGCCGGGGACACTCCTACGAGCAGTACTTC. Its protein product is CASSRGHSYEQYF.

V usage is TRBV5-1 and J usage is TRBJ1-1, with TRBD1 identical over 8 bases. Trimming at V came to 3 bases and at J to 1 base, leaving 5 bases not matched to a gene. The germline V gene encodes CDR1 SGHRS and CDR2 YFSETQ. This CDR3 has 15 residues. CDR3 sequence: CASSSSGTGNTEAFF. DNA for the CDR3: TGCGCCAGCAGCTCCTCCGGGACAGGGAACACTGAAGCTTTCTTT.

The chain joins TRBV18 to TRBJ1-1, with D possibly being TRBD1 (6 bases). Germline CDR1 reads KGHSH; CDR2 reads LQKENI. V was pared by 6 bases and J by 7 bases, with 15 bases between. The CDR3 runs to 13 residues. CDR3 amino acids: CASSVNTGHEAFF. The CDR3, as DNA: TGTGCCAGCTCCGTCAACACGGGACATGAAGCTTTCTTT.

This chain connects TRBV5-5 to TRBJ1-2, with 7 bases fitting TRBD1. The CDR3 covers 14 residues. The germline V gene has CDR1 SGHKS and CDR2 YYEKEE (reference sequence). V shed 0 bases and J 5 bases; nucleotides not matched to a gene: 4. Here the CDR3 reads CASSLGAGGYGYTF. DNA for the CDR3: TGTGCCAGCAGCTTGGGGGCAGGGGGGTATGGCTACACCTTC.

In DNA, the CDR3 is TGTGCCAGCAGCCAAGTTCCCCATTACGAGCAGTACTTC. Its protein is CASSQVPHYEQYF. This chain connects TRBV3-1 (or the pseudogene TRBV3-2) to TRBJ2-7, with no clear D. Trimming stripped 1 base from V and 4 bases from J, with 8 bases between. Germline V gene data show CDR1 as LGHDT and CDR2 as YNNKEL (reference sequence). The CDR3 totals 13 residues.

The chain uses TRBV7-9 and TRBJ1-1; no clear D gene. The CDR3 loop spans 13 amino acids. Germline V gives CDR1 SEHNR, CDR2 FQNEAQ (reference sequence). V was pared by 5 bases and J by 1 base, with 8 bases between. The CDR3 nucleotides read TGTGCCAGCAGCCCAGGTTCGAACACTGAAGCTTTCTTT. Its protein product is CASSPGSNTEAFF.

This sequence joins TRBV18 and TRBJ2-5, with D possibly being TRBD2 (5 bases). V gave up 6 bases and J gave up 4 bases, with 6 bases separating them. Germline CDR1 reads KGHSH; CDR2 reads LQKENI. The CDR3 consists of 11 residues. CDR3 nucleotide sequence: TGTGCCAGCTCTGAGGGAGAGACCCAGTACTTC. It specifies CASSEGETQYF.

DNA of the CDR3: TGTGCCAGTACCTGGGGGCTCGGGGAAAAACTGTTTTTT. Translation gives CASTWGLGEKLFF. This chain uses TRBV19 with TRBJ1-4; TRBD1 might be the D (6 bases). This CDR3 spans 13 amino acids. Per the germline V gene, CDR1 is LNHDA and CDR2 is SQIVND (reference sequence). V dropped 7 bases and J dropped 8 bases, with 14 bases sitting between them. Based on the CDR3 plus reference TRBV19 and TRBJ1-4, the full variable domain is DGGITQSPKYLFRKEGQNVTLSCEQNLNHDAMYWYRQDPGQGLRLIYYSQIVNDFQKGDIAEGYSVSREKKESFPLTVTSAQKNPTAFYLCASTWGLGEKLFFGSGTQLSVL.

The chain combines TRBV12-3 or TRBV12-4 with TRBJ2-1; the match to TRBD2 covers 7 bases. CDR3 size: 12 residues. V was clipped by 4 bases and J by 8 bases; unmatched bases: 2. DNA for the CDR3: TGTGCCAGCAGTTCTGGGGGGGATGAGCAGTTCTTC. Its protein is CASSSGGDEQFF.

The rearrangement links TRBV20-1 to TRBJ1-1, with 8 positions matching TRBD1. The CDR3 length is 13 residues. Germline V gene data show CDR1 as DFQATT and CDR2 as SNEGSKA (reference sequence). J gave up 5 bases and V 3 bases, and 5 bases lay outside the gene matches. The CDR3 nucleotides are TGCAGTGCTAGTGGACAGGGTAGAACTGAAGCTTTCTTT. This sequence encodes CSASGQGRTEAFF.

V is TRBV29-1 and J is TRBJ2-3, with 8 positions matching TRBD1. Germline lookup yields CDR1 SQVTM and CDR2 ANQGSEA. CDR3 length equals 14 residues. V was clipped by 3 bases and J by 2 bases; unmatched bases: 4. CDR3 sequence: CSVEYRGDTDTQYF. CDR3 coding DNA: TGCAGCGTTGAGTACAGGGGGGACACAGATACGCAGTATTTT.

This sequence joins TRBV5-1 and TRBJ1-5, with D perhaps TRBD1 (5 bases). The germline CDR1 and CDR2 sequences are SGHRS and YFSETQ. This CDR3 spans 13 amino acids. Trimming left V 1 base short and J 7 bases short, with 9 bases between. CDR3 region: CASSLSGDQPQHF. CDR3 nucleotide sequence: TGCGCCAGCAGCTTGTCGGGGGACCAGCCCCAGCATTTT.

The chain links TRBV18 to TRBJ1-1; no definite D call. V dropped 3 bases and J dropped 7 bases, with 6 bases sitting between them. Germline assignment: CDR1 KGHSH and CDR2 LQKENI. The CDR3 has 11 residues. In DNA form, the CDR3 reads TGTGCCAGCTCACCGCGGGTTGAAGCTTTCTTT. Residues: CASSPRVEAFF.

The chain employs TRBV5-5 and TRBJ1-1; D might be TRBD1 (5 bases). The CDR3 runs to 14 residues. The V end lost 0 bases, the J end lost 4 bases, and 10 bases lay between the germline ends. Germline loops: CDR1 SGHKS, CDR2 YYEKEE (reference sequence). The CDR3 region has the DNA TGTGCCAGCAGCTTGGTACACGGGGGCACTGAAGCTTTCTTT. Translation gives CASSLVHGGTEAFF.